This entry describes one TCR beta chain. Trimming at V came to 4 bases and at J to 0 bases, leaving 3 bases not matched to a gene. This CDR3 is built from 14 residues. Germline loops: CDR1 SQVTM, CDR2 ANQGSEA. The sample belongs to a study of patients and donors after allogeneic stem cell transplantation. In TCRdb, the RT-PCR reads were re-called with MiXCR into one record per CDR3 protein. Of roughly 960,000 distinct CDR3 sequences listed, more than 15% were seen once; the top ten hold around 5.5%. V gene TRBV29-1 combines with J gene TRBJ2-1; 7 bases are shared with TRBD1. Sequences were obtained from blood, either unsorted or a sorted T cell fraction (not recorded which). The TCR was taken from a human donor who was either an allogeneic HSCT recipient or a stem cell or donor lymphocyte infusion donor (not recorded which). It is not recorded whose cells these are; they may come from a transplant donor. The CDR3 loop is CSVGGQSSYNEQFF. CDR3 nucleotide sequence: TGCAGCGTTGGGGGACAGAGCTCCTACAATGAGCAGTTCTTC.